These 9 T cell receptor beta chains came from one sample sequenced in a study of blood T cell repertoires in COVID-19. Generated by immunoSEQ multiplex PCR, the TCRdb table keeps only in-frame clones and is missing some. The table has over 200,000 clones, roughly 84% seen once. The sequencing sample was made of peripheral blood. These receptors all stem from a middle-aged man with active or convalescent COVID-19.

As for this clone: This CDR3 is also generated by other DNA sequences in the sample. The J gene is TRBJ1-1, the V gene TRBV28; perhaps TRBD1 as D (5 bases). Germline loops: CDR1 MDHEN, CDR2 SYDVKM. Trimming stripped 2 bases from V and 1 base from J, with 5 bases between. This CDR3 has 13 residues. CDR3 sequence (DNA): TGTGCCAGCAGTTTAGGACAGAACACTGAAGCTTTCTTT. Its translation: CASSLGQNTEAFF.

The J gene is TRBJ1-2, the V gene TRBV7-8; D remains unclear. Trimming took 4 bases from V and 0 from J, leaving 6 bases between them. CDR1 is SGHVS and CDR2 is FQNEAQ in the germline V gene. The CDR3 is 13 residues long. In nucleotides, the CDR3 is TGTGCCAGCAGCTCTGGCTCTAACTATGGCTACACCTTC. Amino acid sequence: CASSSGSNYGYTF.

The V gene is TRBV2, the J gene TRBJ2-2, with 13 bases that match TRBD2. The length of the CDR3 is 16 residues. Per the germline V gene, CDR1 is SNHLY and CDR2 is FYNNEI. V lost 10 bases, J lost 4 bases, and 9 bases stayed unmatched. CDR3 region: CATRLAGGQGTGELFF. The CDR3 nucleotides read TGTGCCACCCGACTAGCGGGGGGCCAAGGCACCGGGGAGCTGTTTTTT.

The J gene is TRBJ2-7, the V gene TRBV11-2; TRBD1 might be the D (5 bases). Trimming removed 1 base at V and 2 bases at J, with 9 bases between. The germline CDR1 and CDR2 sequences are SGHAT and FQNNGV. The CDR3 is 14 amino acids. This chain's CDR3 is CASSLVGATYEQYF. The CDR3 DNA is TGTGCCAGCAGCTTAGTAGGGGCGACCTACGAGCAGTACTTC.

The chain has TRBV18 and TRBJ2-3, with D uncertain. The CDR3 has 12 residues. V lost 2 bases to trimming and J lost 6 bases, with 6 bases between them. CDR1 and CDR2 (germline): KGHSH, LQKENI. Written as DNA, the CDR3 is TGTGCCAGCTCACCAGTGGAGGATACGCAGTATTTT. It codes for CASSPVEDTQYF.

The rearrangement joins TRBV5-1 to TRBJ2-7; tentative D call: TRBD2 (6 bases). Germline CDR1 is SGHRS and CDR2 is YFSETQ. The CDR3 covers 12 residues. Trimming shortened V by 6 bases and J by 6 bases, and 13 bases separated the two germline ends. This CDR3 is CASTSGLLEQYF. The CDR3, as DNA: TGCGCCAGCACCTCGGGACTTCTCGAGCAGTACTTC.

The chain is built from TRBV4-2 and TRBJ2-7, with 11 bases lining up with TRBD1. Germline V CDR1 and CDR2: LGHNA, YNFKEQ. Trimming took 5 bases from V and 3 from J; bases not matched to a gene: 6. This CDR3 spans 15 amino acids. This CDR3 reads CASSTRTGGIYEQYF. CDR3 sequence (DNA): TGTGCCAGCAGCACTCGGACAGGGGGCATCTACGAGCAGTACTTC.

The V gene is TRBV27, the J gene TRBJ1-4; 7 nucleotides line up with TRBD1. Germline CDR1 MNHEY, CDR2 SMNVEV (reference sequence). The J segment lost 3 bases and the V segment lost 3 bases, leaving 7 bases of the junction unmatched. The CDR3 sequence is 16 residues long. CDR3 bases: TGTGCCAGCAGTTTCCTTCACAGGGGTGCTAATGAAAAACTGTTTTTT. Encoded protein: CASSFLHRGANEKLFF.

The rearrangement links TRBV29-1 to TRBJ2-3, with D unresolved. The CDR3 spans 13 residues. Trimming removed 3 bases from V and 6 bases from J, with 13 bases in between. CDR1 is SQVTM and CDR2 is ANQGSEA in the germline V gene. The DNA of the CDR3 is TGCAGCGTTGAGTGGGCCGGTGTGGATACGCAGTATTTT. Protein: CSVEWAGVDTQYF.